This T cell receptor (beta chain) was identified in a study of shared clonotypes between healthy human individuals. Study observations and caveats: Naive CD4 clonotype sharing across several donors was about 5.3%.

Naive CD4+ cells were CD45RA-selected; the remaining cells were memory. Sequenced by immunoSEQ multiplex PCR; TCRdb stores in-frame clones only, minus some. The sample comprises 2 million to 2.5 million clones, 93% of which are singletons, and 0.39% rests with the top ten. This clone was seen a single time. As yet, its antigen is unknown. The germline V gene encodes CDR1 MDHEN and CDR2 SYDVKM. The CDR3 totals 17 residues. J gave up 6 bases and V 2 bases, and 9 bases lay outside the gene matches. The sequence derives from a man aged 18 to 29 in good health. Some clones in this sample may be carry-over from other donors' samples. The V call is TRBV28, the J call TRBJ2-1; TRBD2 agrees at 11 bases. Specimen: naive CD4+ T cells from PBMCs. Subset: CD45RA+ positively selected. The CDR3 sequence: CASSLITSGRGGNEQFF. The CDR3 nucleotides read TGTGCCAGCAGTTTAATCACTAGCGGGAGAGGCGGCAATGAGCAGTTCTTC.